This TCR beta chain was sequenced in a study of breast tumors, draining lymph nodes, adjacent tissues. This clonotype was observed at least ten times. Its target is not known. Axillary draining lymph nodes of breast cancer patients supplied the node samples. TCRdb re-called the multiplex PCR reads through MiXCR, storing one row per CDR3 protein. The table has 250,000 or so distinct CDR3 sequences, roughly 30% seen once; the top ten hold around 1%. Study conclusions and caveats: Luminal-like breast cancer showed significantly higher tumor–nontumor repertoire similarity than basal-like.

The CDR3 sequence is 15 residues long. Trimming cost V 3 bases and J 3 bases; bases outside gene matches: 7. Sequencing was performed on axillary lymph node tissue. This receptor was identified in a female donor with breast cancer. Some clones in this sample may be carry-over from other donors' samples. V is TRBV12-3 or TRBV12-4 and J is TRBJ2-7; TRBD1 agrees at 8 bases. In nucleotides, the CDR3 is TGTGCCAGCAGTTTTGCAGGGGGCGGTAACTACGAGCAGTACTTC. This encodes CASSFAGGGNYEQYF.